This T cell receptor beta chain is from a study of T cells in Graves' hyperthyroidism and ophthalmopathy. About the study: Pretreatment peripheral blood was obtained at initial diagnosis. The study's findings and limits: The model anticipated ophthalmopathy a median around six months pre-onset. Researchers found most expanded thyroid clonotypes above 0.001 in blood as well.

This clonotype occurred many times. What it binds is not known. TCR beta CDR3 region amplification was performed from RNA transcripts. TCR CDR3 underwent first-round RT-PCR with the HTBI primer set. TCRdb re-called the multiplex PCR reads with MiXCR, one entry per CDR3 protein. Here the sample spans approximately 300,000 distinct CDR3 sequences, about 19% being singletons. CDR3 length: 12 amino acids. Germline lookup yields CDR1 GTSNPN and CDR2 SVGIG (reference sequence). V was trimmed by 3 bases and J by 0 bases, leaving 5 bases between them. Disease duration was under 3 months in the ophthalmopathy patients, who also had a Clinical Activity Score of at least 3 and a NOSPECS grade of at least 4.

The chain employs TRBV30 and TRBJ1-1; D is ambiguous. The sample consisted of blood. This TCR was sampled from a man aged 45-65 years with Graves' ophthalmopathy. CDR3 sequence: CAWRTVNTEAFF. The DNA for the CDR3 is TGTGCCTGGAGGACGGTGAACACTGAAGCTTTCTTT.